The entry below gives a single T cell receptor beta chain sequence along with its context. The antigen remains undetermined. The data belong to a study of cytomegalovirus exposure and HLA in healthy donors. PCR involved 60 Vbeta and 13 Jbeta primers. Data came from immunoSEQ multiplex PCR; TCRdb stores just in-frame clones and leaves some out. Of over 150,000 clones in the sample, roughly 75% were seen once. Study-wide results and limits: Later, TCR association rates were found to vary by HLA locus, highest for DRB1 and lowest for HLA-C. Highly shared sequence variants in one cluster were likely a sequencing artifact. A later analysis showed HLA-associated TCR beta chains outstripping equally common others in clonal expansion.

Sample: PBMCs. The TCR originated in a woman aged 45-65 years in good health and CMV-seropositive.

The CDR3 loop is CASSLYQRADNEQFF. DNA for the CDR3: TGTGCCAGCAGCTTATACCAGCGGGCAGACAATGAGCAGTTCTTC. The chain recombines TRBV7-9 with TRBJ2-1; D is possibly TRBD2 (6 bases). Trimming pared 2 bases from V and 5 bases from J, leaving 13 bases between. Looked up from germline, CDR1 is SEHNR and CDR2 is FQNEAQ (reference sequence). CDR3 length: 15 residues.